This TCR beta chain came from a study of shared clonotypes between healthy human individuals (dated by TCRdb to about 2020). About the investigation overall: A couple of women and a few men aged 18 to 49 years were included in the cohort. The study deeply sequenced blood TCR repertoires of roughly five healthy adults to estimate repertoire size and the extent of clonotype sharing between individuals. Leukapheresis yielded between about 0.8 and 9.5 billion PBMCs per donor. For each donor, CD4 naive and CD4 memory were each given three plates, CD8 naive was given two plates, and CD8 memory was given one plate. To increase sequencing depth and limit assay-specific biases, different laboratories used diverse techniques to prepare libraries and sequence TCR repertoires. Broad study findings and their caveats: Even with the large sequencing depth, rarefaction of the sorted-subset datasets indicated that sequencing was incomplete. About 4.5% of naive CD4, around 3.6% of naive CD8, about 2.4% of memory CD4, and less than 0.45% of memory CD8 clonotypes were shared across several donors. The genetic and exposure-history diversity represented was limited by the small number of donors. Compared with non-shared clonotypes, clonotypes shared by all four sorted-subset donors had higher generation probabilities. Based on pairwise subsampling, the degree of clonotype sharing among donors was expected to be affected by sequencing depth. Estimated clonotype richness was generally larger for naive than for memory subsets. Sampling was restricted to blood, and TCR repertoires in tissues likely differ from the TCR repertoires found in blood.

TCR CDR3 regions were amplified from genomic DNA by multiplex PCR using the deep immunoSEQ assay. Genomic DNA extracted from each cell subset was distributed evenly over all wells of several immunoSEQ 96-well plates, and each plate served as one replicate. Each replicate PCR for sorted subsets received about 210 ng genomic DNA, equal to 28,000 or so T cell genomes. The purified libraries were quantified using a Qubit 3.0 fluorometer, sized with a Bioanalyzer 2100, and then quantified again using the KAPA Library Quantification kit. Each immunoSEQ 96-well plate was sequenced on its own single-read 150-cycle Illumina NextSeq 550 flow cell. In the source study's methods: Because the immunoSEQ output included only junctional sequences and no quality scores, the filtering could not be the same as the filtering used for full-length reads. Sequences were annotated with PyIR, a Python wrapper for IgBLAST v1.9, using IMGT germline references to assign V/J genes and CDR3. Reads were filtered out if the reads had weak V/J assignments (E-value above 1e-6), no CDR3, stop codons, out-of-frame junctions, or ambiguous translated residues. V3J clonotypes were defined as sequences sharing an identical inferred V gene, J gene, and CDR3 amino acid sequence. To compute the percentage overlap between repertoires, the number of shared unique clonotypes was divided by the size of the smaller repertoire. Repertoire richness was assessed with RTK rarefaction, the Chao1 estimator, and Recon v2.1 estimates of unobserved clonotypes. For all TCRbeta clonotypes obtained by the gDNA method from a handful of donors, generation probabilities were computed with OLGA. TCRdb carries this immuneACCESS record with in-frame sequences only. Its versions omit some clonotypes, under half of them owing to an unresolved V gene in the studies checked, with the rest unexplained. For V, J and clone size, that table is used; D and trimming come from the DNA. The sample table holds 2 million to 2.5 million clones, of which just under 95% were seen once. In total, the top ten clones hold about 0.36% of the sample.

As for this clone: Its antigen is still unknown. No base quality values were provided; no much bigger clone lies one nucleotide off.

Donors were healthy HIV-negative adults with no recently reported acute infections or vaccinations. Only Caucasian adults living in Nashville, Tennessee, USA were represented among the donors. Magnetic negative selection was used to enrich CD4+ T cells, after which naive cells were positively selected on CD45RA and the negative fraction became the memory subset. After blood collection by leukapheresis, PBMCs were isolated using Ficoll-Histopaque density gradient centrifugation and then cryopreserved in the vapor phase of liquid nitrogen. Purity and quantity of every magnetically sorted T cell population were checked by analytical flow cytometry. Each sorted fraction had its genomic DNA isolated and then quantified by UV absorbance on a Nanodrop 2000c. The specimen was naive CD4+ T cells from PBMCs. The meaning of the sample's cell subset or site label: CD45RA+ positively selected. The sequence derives from a young man in good health. Some clones in this sample may be carry-over from other donors' samples.

This receptor has the CDR3 CASSPTGGQLEYF. The nucleotide sequence is TGTGCCAGCAGCCCCACGGGGGGGCAGCTCGAGTACTTC. The V and J segments used are TRBV5-5 and TRBJ2-7; 8 bases in the middle match TRBD2. Germline trimming amounts to 4 bases on V and 11 bases on J, with 11 as the count of junction bases outside the gene matches. Looking up the germline V gene (reference sequence) yields CDR1 SGHKS and CDR2 YYEKEE. Its CDR3 holds 13 amino acids, cysteine through phenylalanine. Here the CDR3 DNA is all that survives: 39 bases in frame from base 1. This CDR3, with the reference TRBV5-5 and TRBJ2-7 proteins standing in past its ends, gives the full variable domain DAGVTQSPTHLIKTRGQQVTLRCSPISGHKSVSWYQQVLGQGPQFIFQYYEKEERGRGNFPDRFSARQFPNYSSELNVNALLLGDSALYLCASSPTGGQLEYFGPGTRLTVT.